Following are 30 T cell receptor beta chains from one sample sequenced in a study of T cell responses to AZD1222 COVID-19 vaccine. Only in-frame clones appear in the TCRdb table, and some are missing; sequencing was by immunoSEQ multiplex PCR. Of 130,000 or so clones listed, around 93% are singletons. Sequenced here: peripheral blood, sampled on day 0 of AZD1222 vaccination. The receptors here all came from an adult in good health.

V is TRBV7-9 and J is TRBJ2-1, with TRBD2 identical over 12 bases. This CDR3 contains 18 residues. The junction had 10 bases not matched to a gene; V was cut back by 2 bases and J by 5 bases. The V gene's germline CDR1 is SEHNR and CDR2 FQNEAQ (reference sequence). The CDR3 DNA follows: TGTGCCAGCAGCTTACGACCTCTCCTAGCGGGAGGGGACAATGAGCAGTTCTTC. Encoded protein: CASSLRPLLAGGDNEQFF.

This clone was found once. The chain recombines TRBV28 with TRBJ2-5, with a tentative D call TRBD2 (5 bases). With 5 bases removed from V and 4 bases from J, the gap between germline ends came to 8 bases. The CDR3 contains 12 residues. The germline V gene encodes CDR1 MDHEN and CDR2 SYDVKM. The CDR3 sequence: CASSPRGETQYF. The DNA of the CDR3 is TGTGCCAGCAGTCCTCGGGGAGAGACCCAGTACTTC.

This clone has only one observation. The rearrangement links TRBV5-1 to TRBJ1-2; no reliable D call. Per germline, CDR1 SGHRS and CDR2 YFSETQ. V lost 3 bases to trimming and J lost 1 base, with 7 bases between them. The CDR3 is made up of 13 amino acids. The CDR3 loop is CASSSGGNYGYTF. The CDR3 bases are TGCGCCAGCAGCTCTGGAGGTAACTATGGCTACACCTTC.

The chain carries TRBV7-9 and TRBJ1-2; D not resolved. V gave up 2 bases and J gave up 8 bases, with 15 bases separating them. The V gene's germline CDR1 is SEHNR and CDR2 FQNEAQ (reference sequence). CDR3 length: 14 residues. CDR3 residues: CASSLKARGGGYTF. The CDR3, as DNA: TGTGCCAGCAGCTTAAAGGCTCGGGGAGGAGGCTACACCTTC.

V gene TRBV30 combines with J gene TRBJ1-6; D gene ambiguous. Per germline, CDR1 GTSNPN and CDR2 SVGIG (reference sequence). The CDR3 runs to 13 residues. V was clipped by 3 bases and J by 5 bases, with 8 bases between them. In DNA form, the CDR3 reads TGTGCCTGGAGGATAGGGAATAATTCACCCCTCCACTTT. Its translation: CAWRIGNNSPLHF.

The chain combines TRBV4-1 with TRBJ2-3, with 13 bases aligning to TRBD2. J gave up 4 bases and V 0 bases, and 4 bases lay outside the gene matches. CDR1 and CDR2 (germline): MGHRA, YSYEKL. The length of the CDR3 is 17 residues. CDR3 bases: TGCGCCAGCAGCCAAGACGGACTAGCGGGAGTTGCAGATACGCAGTATTTT. This sequence encodes CASSQDGLAGVADTQYF.

The chain recombines TRBV27 with TRBJ1-2; 8 nucleotides match TRBD1. This CDR3 comprises 14 residues. V was pared by 5 bases and J by 5 bases, with 7 bases of the junction left unmatched. From germline, CDR1 is MNHEY and CDR2 SMNVEV (reference sequence). The CDR3 nucleotides are TGTGCCAGCAGTCAGACAGGGGCTCGGTATGGCTACACCTTC. Amino acid sequence: CASSQTGARYGYTF.

The chain links TRBV5-1 to TRBJ2-5; D unresolved. Trimming stripped 0 bases from V and 5 bases from J, with 17 bases between. Germline V gene lookup returns CDR1 SGHRS and CDR2 YFSETQ. CDR3 length: 16 residues. CDR3 residues: CASSLGNSYLWETQYF. In nucleotides, the CDR3 is TGCGCCAGCAGCTTGGGGAACAGTTACCTTTGGGAGACCCAGTACTTC.

V and J are TRBV3-1 (or the pseudogene TRBV3-2) and TRBJ1-2; a weak D match, TRBD1 (5 bases). The CDR3 length is 13 residues. Germline V lookup: CDR1 LGHDT, CDR2 YNNKEL (reference sequence). V lost 0 bases to trimming and J lost 6 bases, with 8 bases between them. The CDR3 spells CASSQDRADGYTF. CDR3 nucleotides: TGTGCCAGCAGCCAAGACAGGGCGGATGGCTACACCTTC.

The gene calls are TRBV30 and TRBJ1-2, with D possibly being TRBD1 (5 bases). CDR1 is GTSNPN, CDR2 SVGIG, per germline (reference sequence). This CDR3 has 14 amino acids. The V end lost 1 base, the J end lost 6 bases, and 15 bases lay between the germline ends. The CDR3 DNA reads as TGTGCCTGGAGTGGGGCAGGGTGGACGAATGGCTACACCTTC. It encodes CAWSGAGWTNGYTF. Full variable domain (remainder filled in from reference TRBV30 and TRBJ1-2): SQTIHQWPATLVQPVGSPLSLECTVEGTSNPNLYWYRQAAGRGLQLLFYSVGIGQISSEVPQNLSASRPQDRQFILSSKKLLLSDSGFYLCAWSGAGWTNGYTFGSGTRLTVV.

The genes are TRBV24-1 and TRBJ1-3, with D possibly being TRBD1 (5 bases). Trimming left V 6 bases short and J 3 bases short, with 14 bases between. This CDR3 has 15 residues. In germline, CDR1 is KGHDR, CDR2 SFDVKD. CDR3: CATSFDSTFGNTIYF. CDR3 nucleotide sequence: TGTGCCACCAGTTTCGACAGTACCTTTGGAAACACCATATATTTT.

The chain combines TRBV5-5 with TRBJ2-5, with D hard to call. The germline V gene has CDR1 SGHKS and CDR2 YYEKEE (reference sequence). The CDR3 is made up of 15 amino acids. Trimming took 2 bases from V and 4 from J, leaving 15 bases between them. The CDR3 DNA reads as TGTGCCAGCAGCTTTACGCCTTCGGTGGGAGAGACCCAGTACTTC. This translates into CASSFTPSVGETQYF.

The V gene is TRBV19, the J gene TRBJ2-2; D call uncertain. Trimming removed 2 bases at V and 1 base at J, with 5 bases between. The germline V gene has CDR1 LNHDA and CDR2 SQIVND (reference sequence). The CDR3 length is 14 residues. DNA for the CDR3: TGTGCCAGTAGTATACTAATGAACACCGGGGAGCTGTTTTTT. Amino acid sequence: CASSILMNTGELFF.

DNA of the CDR3: TGTGCCAGCAGCTTAGCGTTAGGGGGCACGGCTAATGAAAAACTGTTTTTT. It yields the protein CASSLALGGTANEKLFF. The chain uses TRBV7-8 and TRBJ1-4, with 7 bases matching TRBD1. CDR1 is SGHVS and CDR2 is FQNEAQ in the germline V gene. J gave up 3 bases and V 0 bases, and 7 bases lay outside the gene matches. The CDR3 totals 17 residues. The full variable domain, completed using reference TRBV7-8 and TRBJ1-4, is GAGVSQSPRYKVAKRGQDVALRCDPISGHVSLFWYQQALGQGPEFLTYFQNEAQLDKSGLPSDRFFAERPEGSVSTLKIQRTQQEDSAVYLCASSLALGGTANEKLFFGSGTQLSVL.

In this sample, this clone turned up once. The chain uses TRBV5-4 and TRBJ1-5; D unclear. Germline V lookup: CDR1 SGHNT, CDR2 YYREEE (reference sequence). V lost 0 bases, J lost 7 bases, and 5 bases lay in between. The CDR3 totals 12 residues. The CDR3 coding sequence is TGTGCCAGCAGCTTGGATCACCAGCCCCAGCATTTT. Amino acids: CASSLDHQPQHF.

The chain is built from TRBV18 and TRBJ1-1; perhaps TRBD1 as D (5 bases). This CDR3 contains 15 residues. V lost 2 bases, J lost 3 bases, and 13 bases lay in between. Germline V gene sequence: CDR1 KGHSH, CDR2 LQKENI. Here the CDR3 DNA reads TGTGCCAGCTCACCAGTAGTTCTGGGGGACACTGAAGCTTTCTTT. Its translation: CASSPVVLGDTEAFF.

The chain has TRBV2 and TRBJ1-1; D uncertain. Germline V gene data show CDR1 as SNHLY and CDR2 as FYNNEI. Trimming removed 10 bases from V and 1 base from J, with 10 bases in between. The CDR3 is 12 amino acids. The CDR3 DNA reads TGTGCCACTGGACGGAGGAACACTGAAGCTTTCTTT. It codes for CATGRRNTEAFF.

The V call is TRBV7-9, the J call TRBJ2-1; 10 positions match TRBD2. The CDR3 length is 16 residues. V lost 0 bases to trimming and J lost 5 bases; unmatched junction nucleotides: 4. The germline V gene encodes CDR1 SEHNR and CDR2 FQNEAQ (reference sequence). The CDR3 is CASSLASGRANNEQFF. The CDR3, as DNA: TGTGCCAGCAGCTTAGCAAGCGGGAGGGCCAACAATGAGCAGTTCTTC.

The rearrangement uses TRBV19 and TRBJ2-1; TRBD1 or TRBD2 may be the D gene (5 bases each). Germline CDR1 LNHDA, CDR2 SQIVND (reference sequence). The CDR3 consists of 13 residues. Deletions cut 6 bases from V and 6 bases from J, with 12 bases between. The chain's CDR3 is CASRGDGSNEQFF. DNA of the CDR3: TGTGCCAGTAGGGGGGACGGTTCCAATGAGCAGTTCTTC.

This sequence joins TRBV6-5 and TRBJ2-5; tentatively, D is TRBD2 (7 bases). This CDR3 is built from 15 residues. Germline CDR1 and CDR2: MNHEY and SVGAGI. The ends were cut back, 0 bases at V and 5 bases at J, with 13 bases in the middle. CDR3 region: CASSYSTGGGETQYF. The CDR3 bases are TGTGCCAGCAGTTACTCGACGGGGGGCGGGGAGACCCAGTACTTC.

The chain carries TRBV14 and TRBJ2-1, with D unclear. CDR3 size: 11 residues. The V end was cut by 5 bases, the J end by 7 bases, with 6 bases between. Germline V gene sequence: CDR1 SGHDN, CDR2 FVKESK. The CDR3 DNA is TGTGCCAGCAGCTACACTAATGAGCAGTTCTTC. Encoded protein: CASSYTNEQFF.

The chain combines TRBV9 with TRBJ2-1; tentative D call: TRBD2 (6 bases). V lost 0 bases, J lost 4 bases, and 11 bases lay in between. Germline CDR1 and CDR2: SGDLS and YYNGEE. CDR3 length: 15 amino acids. In DNA form, the CDR3 reads TGTGCCAGCAGCGTAGGCGGGGCACGTTACAATGAGCAGTTCTTC. Translating gives CASSVGGARYNEQFF.

The rearrangement uses TRBV28 and TRBJ2-7; 7 bases are a match to TRBD1. Trimming at V came to 3 bases and at J to 3 bases, leaving 11 bases not matched to a gene. This CDR3 is 16 amino acids long. The germline gives CDR1 MDHEN, CDR2 SYDVKM. The chain's CDR3 is CASSFRRDSRYYEQYF. DNA for the CDR3: TGTGCCAGCAGTTTTCGAAGGGACAGCCGCTACTACGAGCAGTACTTC.

The CDR3: CASRTSGRSPTTDTQYF. CDR3 DNA sequence: TGTGCCAGCCGGACTAGCGGGAGATCCCCCACCACAGATACGCAGTATTTT. V is TRBV27 and J is TRBJ2-3, with 13 bases aligning to TRBD2. This CDR3 has 17 amino acids. Germline trimming cut 8 bases from V and 2 bases from J; bases unmatched to any gene: 10. Germline-derived CDR1 and CDR2 are MNHEY and SMNVEV (reference sequence).

The V call is TRBV4-1, the J call TRBJ2-5; possibly TRBD1 for D (6 bases). Germline CDR1 and CDR2: MGHRA and YSYEKL. With 5 bases removed from V and 6 bases from J, the gap between germline ends came to 13 bases. The CDR3 length is 13 residues. CDR3 loop: CASSTDTGKTQYF. DNA of the CDR3: TGCGCCAGCAGCACCGACACAGGGAAGACCCAGTACTTC.

V is TRBV9 and J is TRBJ2-1, with 11 bases aligning to TRBD2. The CDR3 has 16 residues. CDR1 and CDR2 (germline): SGDLS, YYNGEE. Trimming at V came to 4 bases and at J to 5 bases, leaving 8 bases not matched to a gene. The CDR3 coding sequence is TGTGCCAGCAGCTCCAGCGGGACTAGCGGACACAATGAGCAGTTCTTC. This translates into CASSSSGTSGHNEQFF.

V and J are TRBV28 and TRBJ1-5, with D maybe TRBD1 (5 bases). CDR1 is MDHEN, CDR2 SYDVKM, per germline. Between the trimmed V and J ends, which lost 3 bases and 6 bases, there was a span of 12 bases. The CDR3 loop spans 14 amino acids. CDR3 protein: CASSFGQGGQPQHF. CDR3 sequence (DNA): TGTGCCAGCAGTTTTGGGCAGGGTGGTCAGCCCCAGCATTTT.

Comments on this clone: This specimen includes other DNA sequences encoding the same CDR3. The V call is TRBV5-1, the J call TRBJ2-3, with 10 bases matching TRBD1. V shed 4 bases, J shed 3 bases, and the junction held 5 bases outside the gene matches. CDR1 is SGHRS and CDR2 is YFSETQ in the germline V gene. The CDR3 runs 15 residues. For the CDR3, the DNA is TGCGCCAGCAGCCCGGGACAGGGGCGGACAGATACGCAGTATTTT. This sequence encodes CASSPGQGRTDTQYF. Filled out from reference TRBV5-1 and TRBJ2-3, the complete variable domain reads KAGVTQTPRYLIKTRGQQVTLSCSPISGHRSVSWYQQTPGQGLQFLFEYFSETQRNKGNFPGRFSGRQFSNSRSEMNVSTLELGDSALYLCASSPGQGRTDTQYFGPGTRLTVL.

This clone was recorded a few times. The genes are TRBV6-5 and TRBJ2-1; D remains unclear. Trimming took off 0 bases at V and 0 bases at J, with 6 bases between the two ends. Germline CDR1 reads MNHEY; CDR2 reads SVGAGI. The CDR3 sequence is 15 residues long. The CDR3 protein is CASSYSHTSYNEQFF. The CDR3 DNA is TGTGCCAGCAGTTACTCACATACCTCCTACAATGAGCAGTTCTTC.

The chain recombines TRBV6-5 with TRBJ1-5, with D hard to call. The CDR3 runs 14 residues. The germline V gene has CDR1 MNHEY and CDR2 SVGAGI. V dropped 5 bases and J dropped 3 bases, with 11 bases sitting between them. The CDR3 DNA sequence: TGTGCCAGCAGTATCGGGCGTAACAATCAGCCCCAGCATTTT. The encoded protein is CASSIGRNNQPQHF.